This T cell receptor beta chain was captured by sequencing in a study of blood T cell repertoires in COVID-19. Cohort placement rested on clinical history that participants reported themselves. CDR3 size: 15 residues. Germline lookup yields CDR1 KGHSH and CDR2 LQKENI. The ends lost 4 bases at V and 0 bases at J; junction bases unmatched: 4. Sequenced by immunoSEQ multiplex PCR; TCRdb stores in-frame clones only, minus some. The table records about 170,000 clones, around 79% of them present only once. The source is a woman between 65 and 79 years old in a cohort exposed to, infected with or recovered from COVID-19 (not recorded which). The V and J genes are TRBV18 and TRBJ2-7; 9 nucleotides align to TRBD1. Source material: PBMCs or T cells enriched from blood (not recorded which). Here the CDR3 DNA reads TGTGCCAGCTCACAGGGACAGGGCAGCTCCTACGAGCAGTACTTC. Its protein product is CASSQGQGSSYEQYF.